Below are 10 T cell receptor beta chains sequenced from a single sample in a study of control samples from healthy donors and cancer patients (dated by TCRdb to between 2020 and 2021). Receptors were amplified or captured by the immunoSEQ multiplex PCR assay. TCRdb mirrors the immuneACCESS table, restricted to in-frame sequences. Some clones are absent from its copies; in checked studies, under half trace to an unresolved V gene, and the reason for the others is unknown. The sample yields 90,000 to 110,000 clones; approximately 90% were counted once. About 16% of the sample is held by the ten biggest clonotypes. The sequencing sample was made of blood. These TCRs come from a woman aged 45-65 years in good health.

This chain joins TRBV20-1 and TRBJ1-1, with a possible D match to TRBD1 (5 bases). Germline CDR1 reads DFQATT; CDR2 reads SNEGSKA (reference sequence). The CDR3 sequence is 11 residues long. V was trimmed by 3 bases and J by 11 bases, leaving 13 bases between them. In DNA, the CDR3 is TGCAGTGCTAGTTTCCCGGGGACGGCTTTCTTT. It encodes CSASFPGTAFF.

The chain has TRBV30 and TRBJ2-5, with D unresolved. Trimming removed 0 bases at V and 9 bases at J, with 14 bases between. The germline V gene encodes CDR1 GTSNPN and CDR2 SVGIG (reference sequence). CDR3 length equals 13 residues. The CDR3 loop is CAWSVLGMSAQYF. The CDR3 coding sequence is TGTGCCTGGAGTGTACTGGGGATGTCGGCCCAGTACTTC. The entire variable domain, with the rest obtained from reference TRBV30 and TRBJ2-5, is as follows: SQTIHQWPATLVQPVGSPLSLECTVEGTSNPNLYWYRQAAGRGLQLLFYSVGIGQISSEVPQNLSASRPQDRQFILSSKKLLLSDSGFYLCAWSVLGMSAQYFGPGTRLLVL.

This sequence joins TRBV5-4 and TRBJ2-2; maybe TRBD1 (7 bases). Germline lookup yields CDR1 SGHNT and CDR2 YYREEE (reference sequence). This CDR3 has 15 amino acids. Trimming removed 4 bases at V and 8 bases at J, with 18 bases between. CDR3 protein: CASSRDREVEGELFF. CDR3 nucleotides: TGTGCCAGCAGCCGTGACAGGGAGGTGGAAGGGGAGCTGTTTTTT.

This chain connects TRBV5-1 to TRBJ2-2; a weak D match, TRBD2 (6 bases). The germline V gene encodes CDR1 SGHRS and CDR2 YFSETQ. Trimming cost V 0 bases and J 1 base, with 10 bases left between them. The CDR3 is 16 residues long. The CDR3 loop is CASSLVAVGNTGELFF. In DNA, the CDR3 is TGCGCCAGCAGCTTGGTAGCGGTAGGGAACACCGGGGAGCTGTTTTTT.

The J gene is TRBJ2-7, the V gene TRBV6-5; TRBD2 aligns across 7 bases. The V gene end was trimmed by 2 bases and the J gene end by 6 bases; junction bases not matched to a gene: 13. Per the germline V gene, CDR1 is MNHEY and CDR2 is SVGAGI. CDR3 size: 16 residues. DNA of the CDR3: TGTGCCAGCAGTTACCCCCTAAACGGGGGGTCCGGCGAGCAGTACTTC. Translated, it gives CASSYPLNGGSGEQYF.

The rearrangement links TRBV4-3 to TRBJ2-1, with D unresolved. Germline lookup yields CDR1 LGHNA and CDR2 YSLEER. This CDR3 is built from 12 residues. Trimming pared 2 bases from V and 6 bases from J, leaving 5 bases between. CDR3 in amino acids: CASSQWGNEQFF. DNA of the CDR3: TGCGCCAGCAGCCAATGGGGCAATGAGCAGTTCTTC.

This clone was detected once. The chain uses TRBV14 and TRBJ1-4; TRBD1 matches 8 bases. The V gene end was trimmed by 7 bases and the J gene end by 5 bases; junction bases not matched to a gene: 6. The CDR3 is made up of 14 amino acids. From germline, CDR1 is SGHDN and CDR2 FVKESK. In DNA, the CDR3 is TGTGCCAGCAAGAGGACAGGGATGAATGAAAAACTGTTTTTT. Translated, it gives CASKRTGMNEKLFF.

V is TRBV9 and J is TRBJ2-3; maybe TRBD1 (5 bases). V lost 2 bases, J lost 3 bases, and 13 bases lay in between. This CDR3 has 15 residues. Looked up from germline, CDR1 is SGDLS and CDR2 is YYNGEE. CDR3 bases: TGTGCCAGCAGCGTTGACAGCTACTCAACAGATACGCAGTATTTT. Translated: CASSVDSYSTDTQYF.

This chain links TRBV12-5 with TRBJ2-5, with a possible D match to TRBD2 (6 bases). The V gene lost 4 bases and the J gene lost 1 base, with 13 bases spanning the gap. CDR3 length equals 15 residues. Germline V gene sequence: CDR1 LGHNT, CDR2 FRNRAP. The CDR3 protein is CASGYPSAGQETQYF. Written as DNA, the CDR3 is TGTGCTAGTGGTTACCCTAGCGCGGGCCAAGAGACCCAGTACTTC.

The chain joins TRBV9 to TRBJ2-1; D is unresolved. There are 14 residues in the CDR3. V lost 7 bases and J lost 5, with 16 bases in between. Germline V CDR1 and CDR2: SGDLS, YYNGEE. The CDR3 loop is CASALGPPNNEQFF. The CDR3 region has the DNA TGTGCCAGCGCGTTAGGCCCCCCTAACAATGAGCAGTTCTTC. The whole variable domain, remainder taken from reference TRBV9 and TRBJ2-1, is DSGVTQTPKHLITATGQRVTLRCSPRSGDLSVYWYQQSLDQGLQFLIQYYNGEERAKGNILERFSAQQFPDLHSELNLSSLELGDSALYFCASALGPPNNEQFFGPGTRLTVL.